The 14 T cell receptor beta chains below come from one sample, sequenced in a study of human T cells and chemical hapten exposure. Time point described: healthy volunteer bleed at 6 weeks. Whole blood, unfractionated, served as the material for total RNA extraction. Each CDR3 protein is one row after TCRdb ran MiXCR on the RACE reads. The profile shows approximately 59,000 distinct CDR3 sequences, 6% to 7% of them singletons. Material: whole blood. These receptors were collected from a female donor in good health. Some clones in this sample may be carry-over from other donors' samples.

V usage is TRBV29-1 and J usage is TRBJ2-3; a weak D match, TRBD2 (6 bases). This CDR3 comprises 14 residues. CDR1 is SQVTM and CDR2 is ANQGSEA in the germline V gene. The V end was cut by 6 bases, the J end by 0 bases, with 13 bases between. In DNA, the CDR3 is TGCAGCGTAGTGGGACTCGACAGCACAGATACGCAGTATTTT. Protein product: CSVVGLDSTDTQYF.

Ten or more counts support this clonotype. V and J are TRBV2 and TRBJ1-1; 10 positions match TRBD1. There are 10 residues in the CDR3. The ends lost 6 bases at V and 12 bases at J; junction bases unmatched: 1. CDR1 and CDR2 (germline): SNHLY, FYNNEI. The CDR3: CASRGQGPFF. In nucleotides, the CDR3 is TGTGCCAGCAGGGGACAGGGGCCTTTCTTT.

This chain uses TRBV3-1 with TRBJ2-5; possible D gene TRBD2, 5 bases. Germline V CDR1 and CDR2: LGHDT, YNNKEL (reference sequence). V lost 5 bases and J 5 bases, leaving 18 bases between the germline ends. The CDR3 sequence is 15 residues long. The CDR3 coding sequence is TGTGCCAGCAGCTCCCGAGAGGGAAGAGGGGAGACCCAGTACTTC. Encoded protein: CASSSREGRGETQYF.

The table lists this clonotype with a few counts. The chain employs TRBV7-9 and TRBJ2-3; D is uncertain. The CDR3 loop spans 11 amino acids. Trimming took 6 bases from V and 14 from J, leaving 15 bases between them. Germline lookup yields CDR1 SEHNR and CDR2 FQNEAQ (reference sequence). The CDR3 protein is CASSPGEQPYF. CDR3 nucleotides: TGTGCCAGCAGTCCAGGCGAACAGCCGTATTTT.

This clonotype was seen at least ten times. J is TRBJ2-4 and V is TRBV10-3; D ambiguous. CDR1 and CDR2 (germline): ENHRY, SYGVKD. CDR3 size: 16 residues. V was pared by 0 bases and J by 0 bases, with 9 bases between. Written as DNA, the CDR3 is TGTGCCATCAGTGAGTCCCTCAGCCTAGCCAAAAACATTCAGTACTTC. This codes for CAISESLSLAKNIQYF.

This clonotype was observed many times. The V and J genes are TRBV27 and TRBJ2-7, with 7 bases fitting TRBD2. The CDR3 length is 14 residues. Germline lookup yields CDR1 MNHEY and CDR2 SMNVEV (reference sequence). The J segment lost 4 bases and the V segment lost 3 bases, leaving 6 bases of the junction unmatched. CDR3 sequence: CASSLASGGYEQYF. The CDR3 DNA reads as TGTGCCAGCAGTTTGGCTAGCGGAGGATACGAGCAGTACTTC.

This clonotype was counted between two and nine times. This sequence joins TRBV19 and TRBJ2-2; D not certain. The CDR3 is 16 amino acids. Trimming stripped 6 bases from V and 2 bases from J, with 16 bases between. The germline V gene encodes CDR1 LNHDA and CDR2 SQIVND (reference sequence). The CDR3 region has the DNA TGTGCCAGTAGGTTCACGTCAAAGGGAAACACCGGGGAGCTGTTTTTT. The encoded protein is CASRFTSKGNTGELFF.

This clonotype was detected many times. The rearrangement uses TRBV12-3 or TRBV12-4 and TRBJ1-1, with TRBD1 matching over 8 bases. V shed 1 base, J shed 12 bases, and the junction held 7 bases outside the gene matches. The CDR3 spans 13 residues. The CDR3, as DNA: TGTGCCAGCAGTTTAGGTGTAGGGACAGGTCCTTTCTTT. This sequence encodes CASSLGVGTGPFF.

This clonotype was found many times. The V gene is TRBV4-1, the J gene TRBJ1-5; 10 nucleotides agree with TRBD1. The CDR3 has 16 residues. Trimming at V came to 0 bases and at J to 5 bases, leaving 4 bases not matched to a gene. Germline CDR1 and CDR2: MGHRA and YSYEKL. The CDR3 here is CASSQDLGTGDQPQHF. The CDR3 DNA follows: TGCGCCAGCAGCCAAGATTTAGGGACAGGGGATCAGCCCCAGCATTTT.

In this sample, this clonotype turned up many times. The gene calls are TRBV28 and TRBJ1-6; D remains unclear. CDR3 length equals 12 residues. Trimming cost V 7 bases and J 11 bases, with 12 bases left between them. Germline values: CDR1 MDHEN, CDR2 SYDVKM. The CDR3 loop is CASTEIGAPLHF. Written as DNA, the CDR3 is TGTGCCAGCACCGAAATTGGGGCACCCCTCCACTTT.

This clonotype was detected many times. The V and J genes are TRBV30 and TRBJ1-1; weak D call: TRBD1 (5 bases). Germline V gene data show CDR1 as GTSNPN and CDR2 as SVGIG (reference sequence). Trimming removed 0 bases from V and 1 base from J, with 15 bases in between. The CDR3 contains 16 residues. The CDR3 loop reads CAWSVQRGARNTEAFF. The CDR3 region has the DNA TGTGCCTGGAGTGTTCAGCGAGGGGCGAGGAACACTGAAGCTTTCTTT.

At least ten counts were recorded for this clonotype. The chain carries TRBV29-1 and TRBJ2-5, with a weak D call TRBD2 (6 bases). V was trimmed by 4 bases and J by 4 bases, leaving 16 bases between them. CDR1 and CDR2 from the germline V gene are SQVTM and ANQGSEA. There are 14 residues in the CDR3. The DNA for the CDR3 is TGCAGCGTTGGGGGGTCGGGGGTCCGAGAGACCCAGTACTTC. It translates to CSVGGSGVRETQYF.

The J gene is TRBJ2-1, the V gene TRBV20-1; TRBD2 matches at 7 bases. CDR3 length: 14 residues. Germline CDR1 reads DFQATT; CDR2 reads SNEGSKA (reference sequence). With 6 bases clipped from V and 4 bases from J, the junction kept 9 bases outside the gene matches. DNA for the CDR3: TGCAGTGCGCCTCCTAGCGGATCATACAATGAGCAGTTCTTC. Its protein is CSAPPSGSYNEQFF.

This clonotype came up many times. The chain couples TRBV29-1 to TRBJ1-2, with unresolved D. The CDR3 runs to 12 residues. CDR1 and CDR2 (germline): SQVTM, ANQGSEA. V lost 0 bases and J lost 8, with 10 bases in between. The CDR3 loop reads CSVEDSLGGYTF. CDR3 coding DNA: TGCAGCGTTGAAGATTCCCTAGGGGGCTACACCTTC.